Sequencing of this T cell receptor beta chain was carried out in a study of graft-versus-host responses after intestinal transplantation. Study-level background: Induction with anti-thymocyte globulin, then tacrolimus and steroids for around three years, was given to all recipients. Study-wide findings and caveats: Graft-versus-host to host-versus-graft clonal ratios in allografts were high in patients with graft-donor T cell macrochimerism. The marrow of recipients harbored GvH clones, and ileum or blood showed some of them first. Researchers found peak circulating GvH clone levels linked to early post-transplant HvG declines.

Germline-derived CDR1 and CDR2 are MNHEY and SMNVEV (reference sequence). This CDR3 spans 12 amino acids. Trimming left V 10 bases short and J 8 bases short, with 14 bases between. The protocol was immunoSEQ multiplex PCR, while the TCRdb copy is restricted to in-frame clones and leaves out a portion. The table records about 40,000 clones, approximately 95% of them present only once. Notes on this clone: Its specificity is unknown.

The sequences come from unstimulated CD8+ T cells sorted from spleen or lymph node cells, collected before transplant. The chain carries TRBV27 and TRBJ1-4; D call uncertain. The origin of this receptor is a human donor who was the organ donor for an intestinal transplant. This CDR3 is CATSDSGEKLFF. The CDR3, as DNA: TGTGCCACCTCGGACTCTGGGGAAAAACTGTTTTTT.